This record looks at one T cell receptor (beta chain) sequence and its context. Its antigen is currently unknown. This CDR3 is built from 16 residues. Trimming removed 6 bases from V and 0 bases from J; junction bases left unmatched: 9. Germline-derived CDR1 and CDR2 are SGHNT and YENEEA. This record comes from a study of blood T cells in healthy people across ages. The authors ran a second PCR of 7 to 11 cycles using a sample-barcoded 5' primer and a J-beta primer mix. Each cDNA molecule, via a template-switch adaptor with 12 random nucleotides, was tagged. TCRdb re-analysed the 5' RACE reads in MiXCR, keeping a single row per CDR3 protein. The repertoire holds hundreds of thousands of distinct CDR3 sequences, roughly 44% seen once, with about 19% in the top ten. Total RNA, at least 6 micrograms per sample, was extracted from PBMCs. Findings and caveats of the study: Versus aged donors, long-lived donors had higher diversity and more naive CD4+ cells.

Input material: blood. The clonotype originates from a man aged 55-75 years in good health. The chain couples TRBV11-3 to TRBJ2-7; 9 bases fit TRBD2. CDR3 in amino acids: CASRPGTSRVSYEQYF. The CDR3 DNA reads TGTGCCAGCAGACCTGGGACTAGCAGGGTCTCCTACGAGCAGTACTTC.